These 30 T cell receptor beta chains came from one sample sequenced in a study of T-cell memory formation after mild COVID-19. TCRdb processed the 5' RACE reads anew with MiXCR; each CDR3 protein has one entry. The table records hundreds of thousands of distinct CDR3 sequences, 15% to 20% of them present only once. Sequenced material: PBMCs or a T cell subset sorted from them (not recorded which). These TCRs come from a man aged 18-30 years who had mild COVID-19 (a few samples of this study predate the infection). Cell type and time point are not known.

This clonotype was seen a few times. The V call is TRBV20-1, the J call TRBJ2-1, with D uncertain. This CDR3 is 13 amino acids long. Trimming shortened V by 1 base and J by 2 bases, and 6 bases separated the two germline ends. Per the germline V gene, CDR1 is DFQATT and CDR2 is SNEGSKA (reference sequence). CDR3 coding DNA: TGCAGTGCTAGAGTTGACACCTACAATGAGCAGTTCTTC. Translated: CSARVDTYNEQFF.

This clonotype was detected many times. The rearrangement joins TRBV7-8 to TRBJ2-7, with D uncertain. Germline CDR1 and CDR2: SGHVS and FQNEAQ. V shed 1 base and J shed 1 base, with 5 bases lying between them. The CDR3 totals 13 residues. DNA for the CDR3: TGTGCCAGCAGCTTAGATCGGTCCTACGAGCAGTACTTC. Amino acids: CASSLDRSYEQYF.

This clonotype showed up just a few times. The gene calls are TRBV7-9 and TRBJ2-5; D remains unclear. V was clipped by 0 bases and J by 5 bases, with 13 bases between them. Looked up from germline, CDR1 is SEHNR and CDR2 is FQNEAQ (reference sequence). This CDR3 has 15 amino acids. The CDR3 DNA follows: TGTGCCAGCAGCTTAGCCCCCGGGCAGAGGGAGACCCAGTACTTC. Residues: CASSLAPGQRETQYF.

V and J are TRBV4-2 and TRBJ1-4, with no clear D. The CDR3 runs to 17 residues. The germline V gene has CDR1 LGHNA and CDR2 YNFKEQ. Trimming removed 4 bases at V and 4 bases at J, with 19 bases between. The DNA for the CDR3 is TGTGCCAGCAGCCCGTCAAGTAAAGGGAATTATAATGAAAAACTGTTTTTT. Translation gives CASSPSSKGNYNEKLFF.

This chain links TRBV24-1 with TRBJ1-2; D ambiguous. The V end was cut by 6 bases, the J end by 6 bases, with 25 bases between. CDR3 length equals 17 residues. Germline lookup yields CDR1 KGHDR and CDR2 SFDVKD. The CDR3 region has the DNA TGTGCCACCAGTCCTACTACCTGGACCGCGGAAAGAAATGGCTACACCTTC. Protein product: CATSPTTWTAERNGYTF.

This clonotype was observed many times. An end of the junction differs from the germline gene, which may be a read error. The chain joins TRBV10-1 to TRBJ2-3, with TRBD2 as a possible D gene (6 bases). The CDR3 contains 13 residues. CDR1 WNHNN and CDR2 SYGVQD come from the germline V gene (reference sequence). DNA for the CDR3: TGTGCCAGCAAGGCGAGCGGGACAGATACGCAGTATTTT. Translated, it gives CASKASGTDTQYF.

This clonotype was seen a handful of times. V gene TRBV20-1 combines with J gene TRBJ1-1; 7 nucleotides line up with TRBD1. Germline-derived CDR1 and CDR2 are DFQATT and SNEGSKA (reference sequence). The CDR3 is made up of 14 amino acids. J gave up 7 bases and V 3 bases, and 11 bases lay outside the gene matches. The CDR3 coding sequence is TGCAGTGCTAGGGGGGACAGATACTCCCTTGAAGCTTTCTTT. Protein sequence: CSARGDRYSLEAFF.

The chain couples TRBV4-3 to TRBJ2-5; maybe TRBD2 (5 bases). The V gene's germline CDR1 is LGHNA and CDR2 YSLEER. The CDR3 length is 15 residues. V dropped 0 bases and J dropped 5 bases, with 13 bases sitting between them. Here the CDR3 reads CASSQDVTEAETQYF. CDR3 bases: TGCGCCAGCAGCCAAGATGTGACGGAGGCTGAGACCCAGTACTTC.

This clonotype has only a few counts. This chain uses TRBV7-2 with TRBJ1-6; D is unresolved. CDR1 SGHTA and CDR2 FQGNSA come from the germline V gene. V was trimmed by 4 bases and J by 7 bases, leaving 8 bases between them. This CDR3 region has 13 residues. The CDR3 DNA is TGTGCCAGCAGCTCCCTTGCGAATTCACCCCTCCACTTT. Translating it yields CASSSLANSPLHF.

In its sample, this clonotype was seen a few times. The V gene is TRBV6-5, the J gene TRBJ1-2; D not certain. Looked up from germline, CDR1 is MNHEY and CDR2 is SVGAGI. The V gene lost 2 bases and the J gene lost 4 bases, with 11 bases spanning the gap. The CDR3 has 14 residues. The CDR3 sequence: CASSYTRGFYGYTF. As DNA, the CDR3 is TGTGCCAGCAGTTACACTCGGGGATTCTATGGCTACACCTTC.

The chain carries TRBV9 and TRBJ2-5, with D hard to call. V was cut by 2 bases and J by 4 bases, with 9 bases left in between. Per germline, CDR1 SGDLS and CDR2 YYNGEE. This CDR3 has 13 residues. CDR3 nucleotide sequence: TGTGCCAGCAGCGTGAAGGGTCGAGAGACCCAGTACTTC. It encodes CASSVKGRETQYF.

In this sample, this clonotype turned up a few times. This chain uses TRBV6-1 with TRBJ2-7; weak D call: TRBD1 (6 bases). The V end lost 2 bases, the J end lost 6 bases, and 14 bases lay between the germline ends. The CDR3 contains 14 residues. Germline V gives CDR1 MNHNS, CDR2 SASEGT. The CDR3 here is CASSEQGIGGEQYV. DNA of the CDR3: TGTGCCAGCAGTGAACAGGGGATAGGTGGCGAGCAGTACGTC.

A few counts support this clonotype. The CDR3 DNA reads TGTGCCAGCAGCGTAAGTTGGACAGGGGGACAAGAGACCCAGTACTTC. It encodes CASSVSWTGGQETQYF. This sequence joins TRBV9 and TRBJ2-5; 10 bases match TRBD1. V shed 1 base and J 2 bases; nucleotides not matched to a gene: 5. Germline V gene data show CDR1 as SGDLS and CDR2 as YYNGEE. The CDR3 extends over 16 amino acids. Complete variable domain (other parts from reference TRBV9 and TRBJ2-5): DSGVTQTPKHLITATGQRVTLRCSPRSGDLSVYWYQQSLDQGLQFLIQYYNGEERAKGNILERFSAQQFPDLHSELNLSSLELGDSALYFCASSVSWTGGQETQYFGPGTRLLVL.

This clonotype was observed a handful of times. The V gene is TRBV7-2, the J gene TRBJ2-5, with D tentatively TRBD2 (6 bases). Germline values: CDR1 SGHTA, CDR2 FQGNSA. This CDR3 is 15 amino acids long. V gave up 5 bases and J gave up 5 bases, with 18 bases separating them. The CDR3 nucleotides are TGTGCCAGCAGCCAACAGCGGGCCCCCGAGGAGACCCAGTACTTC. It specifies CASSQQRAPEETQYF. Together with reference TRBV7-2 and TRBJ2-5, the CDR3 gives the full variable domain: GAGVSQSPSNKVTEKGKDVELRCDPISGHTALYWYRQSLGQGLEFLIYFQGNSAPDKSGLPSDRFSAERTGGSVSTLTIQRTQQEDSAVYLCASSQQRAPEETQYFGPGTRLLVL.

In this sample, this clonotype turned up many times. V usage is TRBV4-3 and J usage is TRBJ2-3, with D hard to call. V lost 1 base to trimming and J lost 4 bases, with 15 bases between them. Per the germline V gene, CDR1 is LGHNA and CDR2 is YSLEER. The CDR3 length is 16 residues. CDR3 nucleotide sequence: TGCGCCAGCAGCCAAGGGAATCCCGCCGAGGCAGATACGCAGTATTTT. It specifies CASSQGNPAEADTQYF.

This clonotype was seen at least ten times. The rearrangement uses TRBV2 and TRBJ2-5, with D maybe TRBD1 (8 bases). The CDR3 runs to 13 residues. The germline gives CDR1 SNHLY, CDR2 FYNNEI. V gave up 7 bases and J gave up 4 bases, with 13 bases separating them. The CDR3: CASKDREGETQYF. CDR3 in DNA: TGTGCCAGCAAGGACAGGGAGGGAGAGACCCAGTACTTC.

This chain joins TRBV19 and TRBJ2-7; 9 bases line up with TRBD2. CDR1 is LNHDA, CDR2 SQIVND, per germline (reference sequence). The CDR3 totals 13 residues. After removal of 4 bases from V and 5 bases from J, the junction contained 3 bases not matched to a gene. The CDR3 DNA reads TGTGCCAGTAGTAGGGGACTAGCTAACGAGCAGTACTTC. Amino acids: CASSRGLANEQYF.

The J gene is TRBJ2-1, the V gene TRBV20-1; D gene uncertain. This CDR3 contains 15 residues. The V end was cut by 0 bases, the J end by 4 bases, with 13 bases between. Germline-derived CDR1 and CDR2 are DFQATT and SNEGSKA (reference sequence). In DNA, the CDR3 is TGCAGTGCTAGAGAGGTAGCCACCGGTTACAATGAGCAGTTCTTC. Translation gives CSAREVATGYNEQFF.

This sequence joins TRBV5-4 and TRBJ2-3; D is possibly TRBD2 (6 bases). Germline CDR1 SGHNT, CDR2 YYREEE (reference sequence). V gave up 1 base and J gave up 6 bases, with 12 bases separating them. The CDR3 is 14 residues long. The CDR3 region is CASSLRGGKDTQYF. The CDR3 bases are TGTGCCAGCAGCTTGAGGGGAGGCAAGGATACGCAGTATTTT.

The J gene is TRBJ2-1, the V gene TRBV6-5; D not resolved. Deletions cut 0 bases from V and 6 bases from J, with 6 bases between. CDR1 is MNHEY and CDR2 is SVGAGI in the germline V gene. The CDR3 covers 13 residues. CDR3 nucleotides: TGTGCCAGCAGTTACTCGGTAGCCAATGAGCAGTTCTTC. Translation: CASSYSVANEQFF.

The gene calls are TRBV28 and TRBJ2-1, with 13 bases that match TRBD2. Germline V CDR1 and CDR2: MDHEN, SYDVKM. This CDR3 contains 15 residues. The V and J ends lost 5 bases and 6 bases, in that order; junction bases with no gene match: 4. The CDR3, as DNA: TGTGCCAGCAGTCTTGGACTAGCGGGGGTCAATGAGCAGTTCTTC. It specifies CASSLGLAGVNEQFF.

CDR3 nucleotide sequence: TGTGCCAGCAGCTTAGGTCCTCAGCCTGGAAACACCATATATTTT. Translating it yields CASSLGPQPGNTIYF. The chain employs TRBV7-8 and TRBJ1-3; D unclear. This CDR3 spans 15 amino acids. The germline gives CDR1 SGHVS, CDR2 FQNEAQ. Trimming left V 1 base short and J 2 bases short, with 9 bases between.

This clonotype was observed a handful of times. The J gene is TRBJ1-2, the V gene TRBV20-1; 8 bases are shared with TRBD1. V lost 7 bases, J lost 8 bases, and 15 bases stayed unmatched. This CDR3 comprises 14 residues. Germline loops: CDR1 DFQATT, CDR2 SNEGSKA (reference sequence). The CDR3 DNA sequence: TGCAGTGTCGCCCTGCGGACAGGGAAACGAGGCTACACCTTC. Its translation: CSVALRTGKRGYTF.

The table lists this clonotype with many counts. This rearrangement joins TRBV5-1 to TRBJ2-7; no definite D call. The CDR3 spans 15 residues. Trimming stripped 0 bases from V and 2 bases from J, with 12 bases between. Germline assignment: CDR1 SGHRS and CDR2 YFSETQ. The CDR3 sequence is CASSLASTNPYEQYF. The DNA for the CDR3 is TGCGCCAGCAGCTTGGCCTCTACAAACCCCTACGAGCAGTACTTC.

This clonotype was recorded a few times. V usage is TRBV4-1 and J usage is TRBJ2-3; D gene uncertain. The V end lost 1 base, the J end lost 4 bases, and 12 bases lay between the germline ends. Germline CDR1 is MGHRA and CDR2 is YSYEKL. The CDR3 has 15 residues. This CDR3 is CASSQAHPVPDTQYF. The CDR3 DNA sequence: TGCGCCAGCAGCCAAGCTCACCCGGTCCCAGATACGCAGTATTTT.

This clonotype was picked up a small number of times. The CDR3 spells CASSNSNNQPQHF. The CDR3, as DNA: TGCGCCAGCAGTAATAGTAATAATCAGCCCCAGCATTTT. The chain has TRBV10-2 and TRBJ1-5, with D uncertain. The germline gives CDR1 WSHSY, CDR2 SAAADI. This CDR3 spans 13 amino acids. The V end was cut by 5 bases, the J end by 4 bases, with 9 bases between.

The chain couples TRBV12-3 or TRBV12-4 to TRBJ2-3, with 11 bases fitting TRBD2. With 7 bases clipped from V and 5 bases from J, the junction kept 8 bases outside the gene matches. This CDR3 is built from 15 residues. In nucleotides, the CDR3 is TGTGCCAGCACCAGTAGCGGGGGGGCCGAAGATACGCAGTATTTT. It is translated as CASTSSGGAEDTQYF.

This clonotype came up a few times. This chain links TRBV20-1 with TRBJ2-7, with no clear D. The CDR3 sequence is 14 residues long. CDR1 is DFQATT and CDR2 is SNEGSKA in the germline V gene (reference sequence). Trimming pared 6 bases from V and 4 bases from J, leaving 19 bases between. CDR3 region: CSAPHPGSVYEQYF. The DNA for the CDR3 is TGCAGTGCGCCCCACCCCGGGTCTGTATACGAGCAGTACTTC.

In nucleotides, the CDR3 is TGTGCCAGCAGCTTGGACGACAGGGGGCTATATTTT. This sequence encodes CASSLDDRGLYF. This sequence joins TRBV5-4 and TRBJ2-3; the match to TRBD1 covers 10 bases. The CDR3 length is 12 residues. J was trimmed by 15 bases and V by 0 bases; bases with no gene match: 4. Per germline, CDR1 SGHNT and CDR2 YYREEE (reference sequence).

This chain links TRBV28 with TRBJ1-4; 7 bases are shared with TRBD1. V gave up 4 bases and J gave up 7 bases; unmatched junction bases: 6. The length of the CDR3 is 14 residues. CDR1 and CDR2 from the germline V gene are MDHEN and SYDVKM. The CDR3 DNA reads as TGTGCCAGCAGTTCCGGACAGGAAGGTGAAAAACTGTTTTTT. This sequence encodes CASSSGQEGEKLFF.